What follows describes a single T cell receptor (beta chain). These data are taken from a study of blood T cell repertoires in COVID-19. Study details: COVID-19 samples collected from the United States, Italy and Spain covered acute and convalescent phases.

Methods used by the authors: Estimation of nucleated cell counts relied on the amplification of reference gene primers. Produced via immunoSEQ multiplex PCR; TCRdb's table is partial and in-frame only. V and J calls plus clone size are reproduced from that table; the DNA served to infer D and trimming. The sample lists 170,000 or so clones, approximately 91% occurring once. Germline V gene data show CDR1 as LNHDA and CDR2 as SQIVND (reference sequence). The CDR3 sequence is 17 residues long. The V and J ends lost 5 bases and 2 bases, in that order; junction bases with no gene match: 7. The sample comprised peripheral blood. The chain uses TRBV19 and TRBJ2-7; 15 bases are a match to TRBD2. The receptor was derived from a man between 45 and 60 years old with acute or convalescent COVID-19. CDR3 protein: CASSPGLAGGAPYEQYF. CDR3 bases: TGTGCCAGTAGTCCGGGACTAGCGGGAGGAGCCCCCTACGAGCAGTACTTC.